Sequencing of this T cell receptor beta chain was carried out in a study of blood T cell repertoires in COVID-19 (dated by TCRdb to about 2020). Study-level background: Collaborator samples came from the United States, Italy and Spain and covered acute and convalescent phases of COVID-19. The prospective study material was composed of cDNA or gDNA derived from T cells, B-cell-depleted T cells, or PBMCs. The dataset comprised deeply sampled blood TCRbeta repertoires from subjects exposed to, actively infected with, or recovered from COVID-19. A freely available public database, intended as a resource for researchers studying the immune response to SARS-CoV-2, is where the repertoires were released. Samples came from the ongoing ImmuneRACE study (first 160 participants) plus 1,254 subjects from 6 global collaborators. Nearly every sample came with metadata listing a de-identified subject ID, COVID-19 status, age in years and sex. Where available, HLA class I and class II types were taken from metadata supplied by the sample provider and were not determined by assay-based typing. Broader findings and caveats from the paper: How much clinical and demographic metadata was included differed by source and by participant, and the metadata was provided uncurated.

For this clone: Which antigen it targets is not known. There are no base qualities to consult, and no much larger clone falls within one base.

CDR1 and CDR2, per the germline V gene, are SGHVS and FQNEAQ. At the junction V is shortened by 1 base and J by 3 bases, with 13 bases in between. The CDR3 spans 15 residues, from the cysteine through the phenylalanine. Left in the record is the CDR3 DNA by itself, 45 bases read in frame from the first base. TCRbeta CDR3 regions were amplified from genomic DNA using the immunoSEQ Assay, a bias-controlled multiplex PCR. The paper's data handling went like this. Within the assay, amplification of reference gene primers was used to estimate how many nucleated cells each sample contained. Sequence reads were collapsed and filtered to measure the absolute abundance of every unique TCRbeta CDR3 rearrangement. For each sample, productive Simpson clonality was calculated by taking the square root of Simpson's diversity index across productive rearrangements. TCRdb provides this immuneACCESS table in a form limited to in-frame rearrangements. Some clones are lacking; in checked studies, under half of them reflect an unresolved V gene, and why the rest are absent is not known. That table gives V, J and clone size, and the DNA gave D and trimming. This sample lists around 260,000 clones; over 70% were detected once. 1.5% of the sample comes from the top ten.

Another Seattle source contributed samples from volunteer blood donors who had recovered from COVID-19. Collaborating institutions collected whole blood in K2EDTA tubes following their own protocols. For TCRbeta analysis, collaborators shipped samples in one of three forms: frozen whole blood, isolated PBMCs, or DNA extracted from either of those sample types. The sequencing sample was made of peripheral blood. The clonotype originates from a middle-aged woman who had recovered from COVID-19. Here the chain combines TRBV7-8 and TRBJ2-7; a weak D assignment points to TRBD2 (5 bases agree). The DNA reads TGTGCCAGCAGCTTAGGCCGGGTCGGGAACTACGAGCAGTACTTC. This is translated as CASSLGRVGNYEQYF.